This T cell receptor beta chain was captured in a study of shared clonotypes between healthy human individuals. The study, taken as a whole, reports: Of the naive CD4 clonotypes, around 4.7% were shared across a few donors. Rarefaction showed that sequencing of sorted subsets was incomplete (despite large depth). Estimated richness was generally greater in naive than memory subsets.

Generated by immunoSEQ multiplex PCR, the TCRdb table keeps only in-frame clones and is missing some. The sample records about a million clones, 60% to 85% being singletons. On this clone: The antigen is undetermined.

Per germline, CDR1 ENHRY and CDR2 SYGVKD. Trimming cost V 8 bases and J 4 bases; bases outside gene matches: 9. The CDR3 has 14 residues. The source material was memory CD4+ T cells from PBMCs. As for subset: CD45RA-negative fraction. The chain is built from TRBV10-3 and TRBJ2-7, with TRBD1 matching over 9 bases. The TCR comes from a man aged 18 to 30 in good health. Some clones in this sample may be carry-over from other donors' samples. CDR3 nucleotide sequence: TGTGCCATCGCCTCCGGGACAGGGAATTACGAGCAGTACTTC. This encodes CAIASGTGNYEQYF.